The TCR beta chain described here comes from a study of response to subunit inactivated influenza vaccine (dated by TCRdb to about 2018). Looking at the study overall: The study used deep quantitative T cell receptor repertoire profiling to track responses to a trivalent subunit inactivated influenza vaccine.

The study at large found these results: According to the authors, only a limited number of new T cells may be recruited by each seasonal influenza vaccination.

In regard to this clonotype: What antigen it recognizes has not been identified. One base away there is no much larger clone; base qualities are not given.

Libraries were built with RT-PCR. The sequencer was an Illumina HiSeq 2500. The public reads were run again by TCRdb, first through fastp at Q25 and then through MiXCR, and only productive beta chains were kept. Identical CDR3 protein sequences are pooled into one entry, listed with their most common genes and DNA. The sample table records approximately 290,000 distinct CDR3 sequences; about 20% of these occur just once. Together, the top ten hold 10% to 13% of the sample. The source was PBMCs from blood, collected 21 months after vaccination. The TCR was taken from a man aged 50 to 69 who received an inactivated influenza vaccine. Donor details come from another sample of the same person, matched by shared clones.

The CDR3 is CASSRWNGELFF. DNA sequence: TGTGCCAGCAGCCGTTGGAACGGGGAGCTGTTTTTT. Recombination connected TRBV2 to TRBJ2-2; the D gene is unclear. The CDR3 numbers 12 residues from cysteine through phenylalanine. The only DNA kept is the CDR3, 36 bases in frame from the first base. V was cut back by 6 bases and J by 7 bases, leaving a gap of 9 bases between them. Via the germline V gene, CDR1 is SNHLY and CDR2 FYNNEI.